The 18 T cell receptor beta chains given below trace back to one sample, sequenced in a study of radiotherapy plus CTLA-4 blockade in lung cancer. The table came from immunoSEQ multiplex PCR; TCRdb's copy has only in-frame clones and leaves some out. This sample has about 81,000 clones, with around 72% found just once. The sequences come from peripheral blood, collected from a patient treated with radiotherapy plus ipilimumab. The receptors come from a human donor with non-small cell lung cancer that progressed on radiotherapy plus ipilimumab.

The CDR3 DNA reads TGTGCCAGCAAGTCCGGGCCGCCCGGGACCCAGTACTTC. Its protein is CASKSGPPGTQYF. J is TRBJ2-5 and V is TRBV2, with D uncertain. V was pared by 7 bases and J by 7 bases, with 16 bases between. The CDR3 is 13 residues long. In germline, CDR1 is SNHLY, CDR2 FYNNEI.

The J gene is TRBJ1-1, the V gene TRBV7-6, with D possibly being TRBD1 (6 bases). V was cut by 5 bases and J by 3 bases, with 13 bases left in between. CDR1 is SGHVS, CDR2 FNYEAQ, per germline. CDR3 size: 14 residues. The CDR3: CASSPGQLYTEAFF. CDR3 nucleotide sequence: TGTGCCAGCAGCCCTGGACAGCTTTACACTGAAGCTTTCTTT. Full variable domain (rest looked up from reference TRBV7-6 and TRBJ1-1): GAGVSQSPRYKVTKRGQDVALRCDPISGHVSLYWYRQALGQGPEFLTYFNYEAQQDKSGLPNDRFSAERPEGSISTLTIQRTEQRDSAMYRCASSPGQLYTEAFFGQGTRLTVV.

The chain combines TRBV5-1 with TRBJ1-4; tentative D call: TRBD1 (6 bases). The germline gives CDR1 SGHRS, CDR2 YFSETQ. V lost 5 bases, J lost 1 base, and 6 bases lay in between. The CDR3 spans 13 residues. CDR3 sequence reads: CASRGGTNEKLFF. CDR3 sequence (DNA): TGCGCCAGCAGAGGGGGAACTAATGAAAAACTGTTTTTT.

V usage is TRBV19 and J usage is TRBJ2-6; D ambiguous. Trimming shortened V by 10 bases and J by 0 bases, and 16 bases separated the two germline ends. Germline CDR1 and CDR2: LNHDA and SQIVND (reference sequence). The CDR3 has 16 residues. CDR3 bases: TGTGCCACCACCCGTTTATCGGTCTCTGGGGCCAACGTCCTGACTTTC. As protein: CATTRLSVSGANVLTF.

The chain uses TRBV4-2 and TRBJ2-5; D might be TRBD1 (6 bases). The CDR3 runs to 14 residues. Germline V gene data show CDR1 as LGHNA and CDR2 as YNFKEQ. V dropped 1 base and J dropped 5 bases, with 11 bases sitting between them. The DNA of the CDR3 is TGTGCCAGCAGCCAAGGGCAGGGGAGCGAGACCCAGTACTTC. Translated, it gives CASSQGQGSETQYF.

This chain links TRBV7-3 with TRBJ2-2; unclear D gene. The CDR3 spans 15 residues. From germline, CDR1 is SGHTA and CDR2 FQGTGA. V gave up 5 bases and J gave up 1 base, with 11 bases separating them. The CDR3 DNA sequence: TGTGCCAGCAGCCGACCTACAGAGAACACCGGGGAGCTGTTTTTT. This encodes CASSRPTENTGELFF. The full variable domain, in which reference TRBV7-3 and TRBJ2-2 provide the parts outside the CDR3, is GAGVSQTPSNKVTEKGKYVELRCDPISGHTALYWYRQSLGQGPEFLIYFQGTGAADDSGLPNDRFFAVRPEGSVSTLKIQRTERGDSAVYLCASSRPTENTGELFFGEGSRLTVL.

This chain uses TRBV6-1 with TRBJ2-5; no reliable D call. V gave up 6 bases and J gave up 7 bases, with 18 bases separating them. Germline V gene sequence: CDR1 MNHNS, CDR2 SASEGT. CDR3 length: 14 residues. The CDR3 region has the DNA TGTGCCAGCAGCCCTACAAGTGGAAGTATGACCCAGTACTTC. Protein: CASSPTSGSMTQYF.

This clone was observed a few times. The chain is built from TRBV6-5 and TRBJ1-1, with D tentatively TRBD1 (6 bases). Germline values: CDR1 MNHEY, CDR2 SVGAGI. The length of the CDR3 is 15 residues. V was cut by 2 bases and J by 4 bases, with 14 bases left in between. The CDR3 protein is CASSYGADSLTEAFF. The CDR3 DNA reads as TGTGCCAGCAGTTACGGGGCGGACAGCCTCACTGAAGCTTTCTTT.

The chain carries TRBV7-9 and TRBJ2-5; tentatively, D is TRBD1 or TRBD2 (5 bases each). The CDR3 has 13 amino acids. Germline loops: CDR1 SEHNR, CDR2 FQNEAQ (reference sequence). The V and J ends lost 7 bases and 7 bases respectively, with 16 bases between them. The CDR3 DNA is TGTGCCAGCACCCCGGGGCAGAGGTGGACCCAGTACTTC. This gives the protein CASTPGQRWTQYF.

The rearrangement uses TRBV5-1 and TRBJ1-5; D possibly corresponds to TRBD1 (6 bases). V gave up 0 bases and J gave up 7 bases, with 14 bases separating them. Germline values: CDR1 SGHRS, CDR2 YFSETQ. This CDR3 comprises 15 residues. Written as DNA, the CDR3 is TGCGCCAGCAGCTTGGAGCCGGGGGCAAGGCAGCCCCAGCATTTT. As protein: CASSLEPGARQPQHF.

The J gene is TRBJ1-3, the V gene TRBV27; possibly TRBD1 for D (6 bases). In germline, CDR1 is MNHEY, CDR2 SMNVEV (reference sequence). The CDR3 runs to 13 residues. The germline V and J ends were trimmed by 2 bases and 4 bases, with 6 bases remaining between them. Here the CDR3 DNA reads TGTGCCAGCAGTTTAGACAGGGGAAACACCATATATTTT. It translates to CASSLDRGNTIYF.

The chain has TRBV5-6 and TRBJ1-2; D is possibly TRBD1 (5 bases). V lost 4 bases to trimming and J lost 8 bases, with 15 bases between them. The CDR3 sequence is 13 residues long. Germline V gene lookup returns CDR1 SGHDT and CDR2 YYEEEE. In nucleotides, the CDR3 is TGTGCCAGCAGCGCGGTCGTAGGGGTAGGCTACACCTTC. Translation: CASSAVVGVGYTF.

The chain has TRBV11-2 and TRBJ2-1; 15 bases line up with TRBD2. The CDR3 has 16 amino acids. The J segment lost 10 bases and the V segment lost 3 bases, leaving 7 bases of the junction unmatched. Germline assignment: CDR1 SGHAT and CDR2 FQNNGV. The chain's CDR3 is CASSFRSGLAGGEQFF. The DNA for the CDR3 is TGTGCCAGCAGCTTTAGGTCGGGACTAGCGGGGGGCGAGCAGTTCTTC. Drawing the rest from reference TRBV11-2 and TRBJ2-1, the complete variable domain is EAGVAQSPRYKIIEKRQSVAFWCNPISGHATLYWYQQILGQGPKLLIQFQNNGVVDDSQLPKDRFSAERLKGVDSTLKIQPAKLEDSAVYLCASSFRSGLAGGEQFFGPGTRLTVL.

This rearrangement joins TRBV7-2 to TRBJ2-7; TRBD1 matches at 11 bases. The CDR3 consists of 16 residues. The V gene end was trimmed by 1 base and the J gene end by 5 bases; junction bases not matched to a gene: 7. Germline CDR1 SGHTA, CDR2 FQGNSA. The CDR3 is CASSLGLGQGGDEQYF. CDR3 DNA: TGTGCCAGCAGCTTAGGGTTGGGACAGGGGGGCGACGAGCAGTACTTC.

The rearrangement links TRBV4-2 to TRBJ2-3, with D uncertain. Germline CDR1 and CDR2: LGHNA and YNFKEQ. This CDR3 contains 17 residues. V was cut by 0 bases and J by 2 bases, with 15 bases left in between. CDR3 amino acids: CASSQDPWLSYTDTQYF. CDR3 DNA sequence: TGTGCCAGCAGCCAAGATCCGTGGCTATCATACACAGATACGCAGTATTTT.

This clone was seen a handful of times. The chain couples TRBV5-1 to TRBJ1-3, with TRBD1 as a possible D gene (6 bases). The CDR3 sequence is 15 residues long. Germline V gives CDR1 SGHRS, CDR2 YFSETQ. V dropped 0 bases and J dropped 0 bases, with 7 bases sitting between them. The DNA of the CDR3 is TGCGCCAGCAGCTTGGACAGGGCCTCTGGAAACACCATATATTTT. This sequence encodes CASSLDRASGNTIYF.

This chain joins TRBV5-1 and TRBJ2-1; 8 bases are a match to TRBD2. V shed 4 bases and J 7 bases; nucleotides not matched to a gene: 10. The germline gives CDR1 SGHRS, CDR2 YFSETQ. The CDR3 loop spans 15 amino acids. The CDR3 reads CASSLGTSTVNEQFF. DNA of the CDR3: TGCGCCAGCAGCCTCGGGACTAGTACCGTGAATGAGCAGTTCTTC.

The J gene is TRBJ1-1, the V gene TRBV4-1; D might be TRBD1 (6 bases). In germline, CDR1 is MGHRA, CDR2 YSYEKL. The CDR3 has 14 amino acids. Trimming removed 0 bases from V and 10 bases from J, with 15 bases in between. The CDR3 region has the DNA TGCGCCAGCAGCCAAGAAGTAGGACAACAGGGAGCTTTCTTT. Encoded protein: CASSQEVGQQGAFF.